The rows below give T cell receptor beta chains drawn from one sample of a study of regulatory T cells in long-lasting Graves disease. TCRdb redid the calling of the multiplex PCR reads with MiXCR, one entry per CDR3 protein. The data contain around 460,000 distinct CDR3 sequences, 22% of them singletons. Material: peripheral blood mononuclear cells (PBMCs), obtained when the disease was refractory, from a patient treated with antithyroid drugs. Receptor source: a female donor with Graves disease. The CDR3 runs from the conserved cysteine through the conserved F or W. The D gene is left open where the match is weak. Rows give clone size only sometimes, using once, few, many, or a class for an expanded clone.

D,J,V,size,CDR3,DNA
-,TRBJ1-2,TRBV28,many,CASSWGDYGYTF,TGTGCCAGCAGTTGGGGCGATTATGGCTACACCTTC
TRBD1,TRBJ1-4,TRBV30,many,CAWSYVGTAREKLFF,TGTGCCTGGAGTTACGTAGGGACAGCCCGCGAAAAACTGTTTTTT
-,TRBJ2-2,TRBV20-1,few,CSARALFTGELFF,TGCAGCGCTAGAGCTCTGTTCACCGGGGAGCTGTTTTTT
-,TRBJ2-2,TRBV7-2,-,CASSRYGLMNTGELFF,TGTGCCAGCAGCCGTTACGGACTCATGAACACCGGGGAGCTGTTTTTT
-,TRBJ1-1,TRBV27,many,CASSFKGLAFF,TGTGCCAGCAGTTTCAAGGGGTTAGCTTTCTTT
TRBD1,TRBJ2-1,TRBV2,few,CASIDRGNEQFF,TGTGCCAGCATTGACAGGGGCAATGAGCAGTTCTTC
-,TRBJ2-7,TRBV5-1,-,CASSEPDDKQYF,TGCGCCAGCAGCGAGCCCGACGATAAGCAGTACTTC
-,TRBJ2-5,TRBV14,many,CASSTTSGPQETQYF,TGTGCCAGCAGCACCACGAGCGGGCCACAAGAGACCCAGTACTTC
-,TRBJ1-1,TRBV12-3/TRBV12-4,many,CASSFRANTEAFF,TGTGCCAGCAGTTTCAGGGCTAACACTGAAGCTTTCTTT
-,TRBJ2-6,TRBV6-5,many,CASSYSWSASGANVLTF,TGTGCCAGCAGTTACTCTTGGTCCGCCTCTGGGGCCAACGTCCTGACTTTC
-,TRBJ1-4,TRBV6-1,many,CASLRGGGGEKLFF,TGTGCCAGCCTCCGAGGGGGTGGTGGTGAAAAACTGTTTTTT
-,TRBJ1-3,TRBV30,-,CAWSGQVFSGNTIYF,TGTGCCTGGAGTGGACAGGTCTTCTCTGGAAACACCATATATTTT
-,TRBJ2-2,TRBV7-2,-,CASSLYQGTLRTGELFF,TGTGCCAGCAGCTTATATCAGGGAACCCTGCGGACCGGGGAGCTGTTTTTT
-,TRBJ2-5,TRBV12-3/TRBV12-4,many,CASSLARETQYF,TGTGCCAGCAGTCTAGCGAGGGAGACCCAGTACTTC
TRBD1,TRBJ2-2,TRBV19,-,CASSYTGGANTGELFF,TGTGCCAGTAGTTATACAGGGGGCGCGAACACCGGGGAGCTGTTTTTT
-,TRBJ1-2,TRBV11-2,many,CASSLEARSGYTF,TGTGCCAGCAGCTTAGAAGCGAGGAGTGGCTACACCTTC
-,TRBJ1-6,TRBV7-9,few,CATRGLGENSPLHF,TGTGCCACACGGGGGCTGGGGGAAAATTCACCCCTCCACTTT
TRBD1,TRBJ1-5,TRBV6-1,many,CASRATGGSGNQPQHF,TGTGCCAGCAGGGCAACAGGGGGATCCGGGAATCAGCCCCAGCATTTT
-,TRBJ2-7,TRBV6-2/TRBV6-3,-,CASSYATGPSEQYF,TGTGCCAGCAGTTACGCCACCGGACCTTCCGAGCAGTACTTC
TRBD1,TRBJ1-2,TRBV28,many,CASRQGNYGYTF,TGTGCCAGCAGACAGGGGAACTATGGCTACACCTTC
-,TRBJ1-5,TRBV6-1,-,CASSSKSQGLHNQPQHF,TGTGCCAGCAGCTCAAAATCCCAGGGGTTGCACAATCAGCCCCAGCATTTT
-,TRBJ2-7,TRBV12-3/TRBV12-4,many,CASSFRGYEQYF,TGTGCCAGCAGTTTCCGGGGGTACGAGCAGTACTTC
TRBD1,TRBJ2-7,TRBV20-1,few,CSARDVAGGSRGSRYEQYF,TGCAGTGCTAGAGATGTGGCAGGGGGCTCTAGGGGGTCGCGTTACGAGCAGTACTTC
-,TRBJ2-5,TRBV12-3/TRBV12-4,-,CASSPWVEGQETQYF,TGTGCCAGCAGTCCGTGGGTCGAGGGCCAAGAGACCCAGTACTTC
-,TRBJ2-5,TRBV4-3,-,CASSQDLGRGGGETQYF,TGCGCCAGCAGCCAAGATCTTGGGCGGGGAGGAGGAGAGACCCAGTACTTC
-,TRBJ2-7,TRBV7-2,-,CASSLRRSGYEQYF,TGTGCCAGCAGCTTAAGGCGTTCCGGGTACGAGCAGTACTTC
-,TRBJ1-3,TRBV3-1,-,CASSQMVPSARNTIYF,TGTGCCAGCAGCCAAATGGTGCCTAGTGCTAGAAACACCATATATTTT
-,TRBJ2-7,TRBV12-3/TRBV12-4,few,CASRQPGAGDYEQYF,TGTGCCAGCAGGCAGCCGGGGGCAGGGGACTACGAGCAGTACTTC
-,TRBJ1-1,TRBV18,-,CASSDDSLNTEAFF,TGTGCCAGCTCCGATGACAGCTTGAACACTGAAGCTTTCTTT
-,TRBJ2-5,TRBV7-2,-,CASSFSRVQETQYF,TGTGCCAGCAGCTTTAGCCGGGTCCAAGAGACCCAGTACTTC
TRBD1,TRBJ1-1,TRBV7-9,few,CASSSLTGGNTEAFF,TGTGCCAGCAGCTCCTTGACAGGGGGGAACACTGAAGCTTTCTTT
-,TRBJ2-2,TRBV20-1,-,CSASARTEGTGELFF,TGCAGTGCTAGTGCGAGGACCGAGGGGACCGGGGAGCTGTTTTTT
TRBD1,TRBJ1-1,TRBV30,-,CAWTTGPLNTEAFF,TGTGCCTGGACGACAGGGCCACTTAACACTGAAGCTTTCTTT
-,TRBJ1-2,TRBV30,few,CAWNQGTNYGYTF,TGTGCCTGGAACCAGGGGACGAACTATGGCTACACCTTC
-,TRBJ1-2,TRBV3-1,many,CASSRTAANYGYTF,TGTGCCAGCAGCCGAACGGCCGCTAACTATGGCTACACCTTC
-,TRBJ2-5,TRBV6-1,-,CASSPMDQETQYF,TGTGCCAGCAGCCCCATGGACCAAGAGACCCAGTACTTC
-,TRBJ1-1,TRBV25-1,few,CASSEPGHREEAFF,TGTGCCAGCAGTGAACCGGGACACAGGGAAGAAGCTTTCTTT
-,TRBJ1-1,TRBV5-8,-,CASSLTLIARGAFF,TGTGCCAGCAGCCTCACTCTCATTGCCAGGGGAGCTTTCTTT
TRBD2,TRBJ2-7,TRBV12-3/TRBV12-4,-,CASSPRGSGSREQYF,TGTGCCAGCAGTCCCCGGGGTAGCGGGAGCCGGGAGCAGTACTTC
-,TRBJ2-5,TRBV7-9,many,CASSWGDQETQYF,TGTGCCAGCAGCTGGGGGGACCAAGAGACCCAGTACTTC
-,TRBJ1-5,TRBV9,-,CASSATAYSNQPQHF,TGTGCCAGCAGCGCGACAGCATATAGCAATCAGCCCCAGCATTTT